The 24 T cell receptor beta chains presented below share a single source sample, sequenced in a study of brain T cells in children with intractable seizures. Repertoires were generated with immunoSEQ multiplex PCR, while TCRdb's copy carries only in-frame clones and drops some. The data show hundreds of thousands of clones, roughly 92% seen once. The time point denotes: blood from clinic visit 5 months post-surgery; TSC patient then seizure free. The material was peripheral blood, obtained approximately 5 months after surgery. Every receptor here comes from a boy under two years old with tuberous sclerosis and intractable seizures.

This rearrangement joins TRBV5-1 to TRBJ1-2, with D unclear. This CDR3 is built from 13 residues. The germline V gene has CDR1 SGHRS and CDR2 YFSETQ. Trimming took 1 base from V and 7 from J, leaving 11 bases between them. The CDR3 bases are TGCGCCAGCAGCTTGATAGAGAAGGGTGGCTACACCTTC. Its translation is CASSLIEKGGYTF.

In regard to this clone: One end of the junction does not line up with germline, which may come from a read error. This chain links TRBV12-3 or TRBV12-4 with TRBJ1-2; 7 nucleotides match TRBD1. The CDR3 loop spans 11 amino acids. Here the CDR3 reads CASSRDHRGAF. Written as DNA, the CDR3 is TGTGCCAGCAGTCGCGACCACAGGGGAGCCTTC.

The chain has TRBV19 and TRBJ1-5; 9 positions agree with TRBD1. Germline V gene lookup returns CDR1 LNHDA and CDR2 SQIVND (reference sequence). V shed 4 bases and J 5 bases; nucleotides not matched to a gene: 6. The CDR3 totals 15 residues. The CDR3 DNA sequence: TGTGCCAGTAGTACCCGGGACAGGGTCCATCAGCCCCAGCATTTT. Protein sequence: CASSTRDRVHQPQHF. The full variable domain, completed using reference TRBV19 and TRBJ1-5, is DGGITQSPKYLFRKEGQNVTLSCEQNLNHDAMYWYRQDPGQGLRLIYYSQIVNDFQKGDIAEGYSVSREKKESFPLTVTSAQKNPTAFYLCASSTRDRVHQPQHFGDGTRLSIL.

The genes are TRBV6-5 and TRBJ1-5, with TRBD1 identical over 9 bases. Germline loops: CDR1 MNHEY, CDR2 SVGAGI. The trim removed 6 bases at V and 5 bases at J, leaving 11 bases unmatched. The CDR3 is 16 amino acids. The CDR3 is CASRYRGLDVYQPQHF. The CDR3 region has the DNA TGTGCCAGCAGATACAGGGGGCTAGATGTTTATCAGCCCCAGCATTTT.

The rearrangement links TRBV27 to TRBJ1-1, with D tentatively TRBD1 (5 bases). Germline V gene data show CDR1 as MNHEY and CDR2 as SMNVEV (reference sequence). V was shortened by 6 bases and J by 4 bases, with 9 bases between the two germline ends. The CDR3 has 12 residues. The DNA for the CDR3 is TGTGCCAGCAGAACGGGGGGCACTGAAGCTTTCTTT. It translates to CASRTGGTEAFF.

This rearrangement joins TRBV6-5 to TRBJ2-7; TRBD1 agrees at 7 bases. The junction had 3 bases not matched to a gene; V was cut back by 4 bases and J by 6 bases. Looked up from germline, CDR1 is MNHEY and CDR2 is SVGAGI. CDR3 size: 12 residues. In DNA, the CDR3 is TGTGCCAGCAGTTCAGGGGGACCCGAGCAGTACTTC. This encodes CASSSGGPEQYF.

This clone was picked up one time. This chain links TRBV2 with TRBJ2-3; D possibly matches TRBD1 or TRBD2 (5 bases each). Trimming took off 6 bases at V and 2 bases at J, with 15 bases between the two ends. This CDR3 spans 15 amino acids. Germline V gene lookup returns CDR1 SNHLY and CDR2 FYNNEI. CDR3 sequence: CASRGTIRPTDTQYF. CDR3 nucleotide sequence: TGTGCCAGCAGGGGGACCATCCGTCCCACAGATACGCAGTATTTT. The whole variable domain, remainder taken from reference TRBV2 and TRBJ2-3, is EPEVTQTPSHQVTQMGQEVILRCVPISNHLYFYWYRQILGQKVEFLVSFYNNEISEKSEIFDDQFSVERPDGSNFTLKIRSTKLEDSAMYFCASRGTIRPTDTQYFGPGTRLTVL.

J is TRBJ1-5 and V is TRBV19; unclear D gene. The V gene lost 0 bases and the J gene lost 0 bases, with 6 bases spanning the gap. The CDR3 consists of 15 residues. The germline V gene has CDR1 LNHDA and CDR2 SQIVND (reference sequence). DNA for the CDR3: TGTGCCAGTAGTATAGAGGACTATAGCAATCAGCCCCAGCATTTT. Protein sequence: CASSIEDYSNQPQHF. Complete variable domain (other parts from reference TRBV19 and TRBJ1-5): DGGITQSPKYLFRKEGQNVTLSCEQNLNHDAMYWYRQDPGQGLRLIYYSQIVNDFQKGDIAEGYSVSREKKESFPLTVTSAQKNPTAFYLCASSIEDYSNQPQHFGDGTRLSIL.

This clone was counted once. The gene calls are TRBV7-9 and TRBJ1-2; TRBD1 aligns across 7 bases. The trim removed 0 bases at V and 2 bases at J, leaving 0 bases unmatched. The CDR3 is 14 amino acids. In germline, CDR1 is SEHNR, CDR2 FQNEAQ (reference sequence). CDR3 sequence reads: CASSLAGQNYGYTF. DNA of the CDR3: TGTGCCAGCAGCTTAGCGGGACAGAACTATGGCTACACCTTC.

This clone came up once. The chain has TRBV10-3 and TRBJ2-7; TRBD1 or TRBD2 may be the D gene (5 bases each). Germline lookup yields CDR1 ENHRY and CDR2 SYGVKD. The V end was cut by 3 bases, the J end by 2 bases, with 14 bases between. The CDR3 totals 15 residues. The chain's CDR3 is CAISEGTSLPYEQYF. The CDR3 nucleotides read TGTGCCATCAGTGAAGGGACCTCCCTTCCCTACGAGCAGTACTTC.

The chain links TRBV29-1 to TRBJ2-5; the match to TRBD1 covers 7 bases. Unmatched junction bases numbered 9, after V lost 5 bases and J lost 3 bases. This CDR3 has 14 amino acids. The germline V gene has CDR1 SQVTM and CDR2 ANQGSEA. The CDR3: CSVTLTDREETQYF. CDR3 sequence (DNA): TGCAGCGTTACCCTTACAGACAGGGAAGAGACCCAGTACTTC.

The count of this clone is one. This chain connects TRBV3-1 (or the pseudogene TRBV3-2) to TRBJ2-7; 7 bases fit TRBD1. This CDR3 region has 12 residues. CDR1 LGHDT and CDR2 YNNKEL come from the germline V gene (reference sequence). J gave up 9 bases and V 5 bases, and 7 bases lay outside the gene matches. The CDR3 DNA is TGTGCCAGCAGCTCACAGGGGTTGCGGCAGTACTTC. Translated, it gives CASSSQGLRQYF.

This rearrangement joins TRBV5-6 to TRBJ1-5; tentative D call: TRBD1 (6 bases). Per germline, CDR1 SGHDT and CDR2 YYEEEE. CDR3 size: 17 residues. V dropped 5 bases and J dropped 5 bases, with 23 bases sitting between them. The CDR3 nucleotides are TGTGCCAGCAGTTCTCGTCGGGCACAGGGAAACTATCAGCCCCAGCATTTT. Protein sequence: CASSSRRAQGNYQPQHF.

The chain links TRBV5-6 to TRBJ1-1; D uncertain. Germline assignment: CDR1 SGHDT and CDR2 YYEEEE. This CDR3 region has 14 residues. V was pared by 4 bases and J by 0 bases, with 10 bases between. The CDR3 spells CASSLTDMNTEAFF. The DNA for the CDR3 is TGTGCCAGCAGCCTCACAGACATGAACACTGAAGCTTTCTTT.

This chain connects TRBV10-1 to TRBJ2-7, with a possible D match to TRBD2 (6 bases). The V gene's germline CDR1 is WNHNN and CDR2 SYGVQD (reference sequence). V dropped 5 bases and J dropped 5 bases, with 16 bases sitting between them. This CDR3 is 14 amino acids long. The chain's CDR3 is CASSRRAGYDEQYF. The CDR3 bases are TGCGCCAGCAGTCGGAGGGCAGGGTACGACGAGCAGTACTTC.

CDR3 nucleotides: TGTGCCAGCCGGGGACTTCTCGCCGCTGAAGCTTTCTTT. This gives the protein CASRGLLAAEAFF. The rearrangement uses TRBV6-5 and TRBJ1-1, with D tentatively TRBD1 (5 bases). The V gene lost 8 bases and the J gene lost 6 bases, with 16 bases spanning the gap. Germline CDR1 MNHEY, CDR2 SVGAGI. The CDR3 has 13 amino acids.

This chain uses TRBV5-6 with TRBJ2-5, with D perhaps assigned TRBD1 or TRBD2 (5 bases each). Between the trimmed V and J ends, which lost 2 bases and 4 bases, there was a span of 15 bases. Germline V lookup: CDR1 SGHDT, CDR2 YYEEEE. The CDR3 covers 15 residues. The CDR3 DNA sequence: TGTGCCAGCAGCTTCTACGTTACGGGGCGAGAGACCCAGTACTTC. This sequence encodes CASSFYVTGRETQYF. The full variable domain, in which reference TRBV5-6 and TRBJ2-5 provide the parts outside the CDR3, is DAGVTQSPTHLIKTRGQQVTLRCSPKSGHDTVSWYQQALGQGPQFIFQYYEEEERQRGNFPDRFSGHQFPNYSSELNVNALLLGDSALYLCASSFYVTGRETQYFGPGTRLLVL.

The chain is built from TRBV2 and TRBJ2-1, with 9 bases aligning to TRBD2. Germline V gives CDR1 SNHLY, CDR2 FYNNEI. Losses at the gene ends were 4 bases for V and 8 bases for J; bases not matched to a gene: 12. The CDR3 runs to 16 residues. The DNA of the CDR3 is TGTGCCAGCAGTGTAGAATCGGCTAGCGGGATGGATGAGCAGTTCTTC. This encodes CASSVESASGMDEQFF. Full variable domain (outside the CDR3, taken from reference TRBV2 and TRBJ2-1): EPEVTQTPSHQVTQMGQEVILRCVPISNHLYFYWYRQILGQKVEFLVSFYNNEISEKSEIFDDQFSVERPDGSNFTLKIRSTKLEDSAMYFCASSVESASGMDEQFFGPGTRLTVL.

This clone appeared once. The V gene is TRBV7-2, the J gene TRBJ1-2; unclear D gene. The CDR3 sequence is 15 residues long. Trimming left V 2 bases short and J 0 bases short, with 10 bases between. The V gene's germline CDR1 is SGHTA and CDR2 FQGNSA. The CDR3 DNA follows: TGTGCCAGCAGCTTAAGTCCTCACCCTAACTATGGCTACACCTTC. This translates into CASSLSPHPNYGYTF.

The rearrangement uses TRBV30 and TRBJ2-6, with 9 nucleotides matching TRBD1. CDR1 and CDR2 from the germline V gene are GTSNPN and SVGIG (reference sequence). CDR3 size: 17 residues. V shed 2 bases, J shed 2 bases, and the junction held 7 bases outside the gene matches. This chain's CDR3 is CAWSRGTGKTGANVLTF. CDR3 coding DNA: TGTGCCTGGAGTCGGGGGACAGGGAAAACTGGGGCCAACGTCCTGACTTTC.

This chain uses TRBV7-9 with TRBJ2-7, with TRBD2 as a possible D gene (7 bases). Per germline, CDR1 SEHNR and CDR2 FQNEAQ (reference sequence). CDR3 length: 15 amino acids. The V and J ends lost 5 bases and 0 bases respectively, with 14 bases between them. The CDR3 DNA reads as TGTGCCAGCAGCGGTGGCGGGGGCACCTCCTACGAGCAGTACTTC. Its protein product is CASSGGGGTSYEQYF.

The V and J genes are TRBV27 and TRBJ2-3, with a weak D call TRBD2 (5 bases). Germline CDR1 and CDR2: MNHEY and SMNVEV (reference sequence). V lost 8 bases and J 4 bases, leaving 19 bases between the germline ends. The CDR3 sequence is 15 residues long. The CDR3 DNA reads TGTGCCAGCGGCCCCCCGTATGGAGGTCCAGATACGCAGTATTTT. Translated, it gives CASGPPYGGPDTQYF.

This clone has more than one count but fewer than ten. V is TRBV9 and J is TRBJ2-2; the D is unclear. The CDR3 extends over 16 amino acids. Germline lookup yields CDR1 SGDLS and CDR2 YYNGEE. Between the trimmed V and J ends, which lost 0 bases and 6 bases, there was a span of 15 bases. This CDR3 is CASSVASLERAGELFF. The CDR3 DNA is TGTGCCAGCAGCGTAGCATCGCTAGAACGAGCCGGGGAGCTGTTTTTT.

The chain has TRBV4-2 and TRBJ2-1, with 9 bases lining up with TRBD2. J was trimmed by 0 bases and V by 4 bases; bases with no gene match: 7. Germline V CDR1 and CDR2: LGHNA, YNFKEQ. The CDR3 runs 17 residues. CDR3 protein: CASSLWTSEHSYNEQFF. The CDR3 nucleotides read TGTGCCAGCAGCCTTTGGACTAGCGAACACTCCTACAATGAGCAGTTCTTC.